This record looks at one T cell receptor (beta chain) sequence and its context. Its antigen is unknown. CDR3 size: 18 residues. This table comes from immunoSEQ multiplex PCR, and its TCRdb copy is limited to in-frame clones, with some not included. The sample records more than 50,000 clones, under 85% being singletons. This specimen belongs to a study of neoadjuvant anti-PD-1 for oral cavity cancer. Study as a whole: Patients mostly received three to four biweekly nivolumab doses at 3 mg/kg before surgery. Patients without progression received a fourth nivolumab dose around day 43, then surgical resection on days 50-56. Regarding the study as a whole: Higher pretreatment Treg/Th17 ratios tracked higher pretreatment blood clonality.

Stage II-IVA oral cavity squamous cell carcinoma was new and untreated by systemic or radiation therapy. Specimen: PBMCs, collected before nivolumab (anti-PD-1) treatment. The receptor was derived from a person between 40 and 80 years old with oral cavity squamous cell carcinoma. The chain is built from TRBV21-1 and TRBJ2-5; TRBD2 reflects the table's D call only, with no check against the DNA. TRBV21-1 is termed a pseudogene. The CDR3: CASSKEPKASDLLETQYF. The CDR3 DNA sequence: TGTGCCAGCAGCAAAGAGCCGAAGGCTAGCGATTTACTAGAGACCCAGTACTTC.